The rows below give T cell receptor beta chains drawn from one sample of a study of regulatory T cells in long-lasting Graves disease. TCRdb independently ran MiXCR on the multiplex PCR reads; one entry per CDR3 protein. Of more than 400,000 distinct CDR3 sequences in the sample, about 16% were seen once. The same sample was also used in a study of T cells in Graves' hyperthyroidism and ophthalmopathy.

The sample in question was peripheral blood mononuclear cells (PBMCs), obtained at new diagnosis, from a patient treated with antithyroid drugs. The receptor set was obtained from a woman between 25 and 40 years old with Graves disease. CDR3s include the opening cysteine and the closing phenylalanine or tryptophan. A D gene is named only where the DNA matches it firmly. Rows give clone size only sometimes, using once, few, many, or a class for an expanded clone.

TRBV7-9	TRBJ1-4	many	.	TGTGCCGGCGACAGCTTTACAACTAATGAAAAACTGTTTTTT	CAGDSFTTNEKLFF
TRBV7-2	TRBJ1-5	many	.	TGTGCCAGCAGCTTGGTCCAGGATCAGCCCCAGCATTTT	CASSLVQDQPQHF
TRBV30	TRBJ2-7	.	TRBD2	TGTGCCTGGAGTGGGGGGACTAGGTGGAAGGTAGAGTACTTC	CAWSGGTRWKVEYF
TRBV7-6	TRBJ2-5	many	TRBD2	TGTGCCAGCAGCGAGACTAGCGGGAGAAAGACCCAGTACTTC	CASSETSGRKTQYF
TRBV20-1	TRBJ2-7	.	TRBD2	TGCAGTGCTAGAGACGTTAGCGGGAGAGGAGATTGGTACGAGCAGTACTTC	CSARDVSGRGDWYEQYF
TRBV2	TRBJ1-5	many	.	TGTGCCAGCATGGTCGGGGAAGGGCCCCAGCATTTT	CASMVGEGPQHF
TRBV20-1	TRBJ1-2	many	.	TGCAGTGCTAGAGATCTGGGCAGAAGCTATGGCTACACCTTC	CSARDLGRSYGYTF
TRBV20-1	TRBJ2-7	many	.	TGCAGTGCTAGTCCTGGGGGGCACTACGAGCAGTACTTC	CSASPGGHYEQYF
TRBV2	TRBJ2-3	.	TRBD2	TGTGCCAGCATACTAGCGGGAGTGTCAGATACGCAGTATTTT	CASILAGVSDTQYF
TRBV14	TRBJ2-1	.	.	TGTGCCAGCAGCCAAGGTCTAACTAGGAGGGACAATGAGCAGTTCTTC	CASSQGLTRRDNEQFF
TRBV28	TRBJ2-6	few	TRBD1	TGTGCCAGCAGTTCAAGTCGGGACAGGGTGGCTGGGGCCAACGTCCTGACTTTC	CASSSSRDRVAGANVLTF
TRBV28	TRBJ2-3	many	.	TGTGCCAGCAGTTCCATTCGGGGGAGTATTTCATCGGGTAGCACAGATACGCAGTATTTT	CASSSIRGSISSGSTDTQYF
TRBV9	TRBJ2-5	many	TRBD1	TGTGCCAGCAGCGTAGAGGGGACAGGGTCAGAGACCCAGTACTTC	CASSVEGTGSETQYF
TRBV6-1	TRBJ1-3	many	.	TGTGCCAGCAGTGCGGACAGTACTGGAAACACCATATATTTT	CASSADSTGNTIYF
TRBV12-5	TRBJ2-1	.	.	TGTGCTAGTGGTTTGGTAAGGAATGAGCAGTTCTTC	CASGLVRNEQFF
TRBV27	TRBJ1-6	few	TRBD1	TGTGCCAGCAGTTATGGGGACAGGGTTAATCCCCTCCACTTT	CASSYGDRVNPLHF
TRBV18	TRBJ1-1	many	.	TGTGCCAGCTCACCAAACGAGAACACTGAAGCTTTCTTT	CASSPNENTEAFF
TRBV7-8	TRBJ1-5	many	TRBD1	TGTGCCAGCAGCTTAGAAGGGGGCGAAATCAATCAGCCCCAGCATTTT	CASSLEGGEINQPQHF
TRBV12-3/TRBV12-4	TRBJ1-2	many	TRBD1	TGTGCCAGCAGTTTTTGGGACAGGCCTTATGGCTACACCTTC	CASSFWDRPYGYTF
TRBV20-1	TRBJ2-2	few	TRBD1	TGCAGTTCCCCGGACAGGGGTGGTACCGGGGAGCTGTTTTTT	CSSPDRGGTGELFF
TRBV6-2/TRBV6-3	TRBJ2-2	many	TRBD2	TGTGCCAGCAGTTACCCGGAAAAGAGGGAGGGGACCGGGGAGCTGTTTTTT	CASSYPEKREGTGELFF
TRBV6-2/TRBV6-3	TRBJ2-5	many	.	TGTGCCAGCAGTTACCCGCCCGGCAGGGGACAGACCCAGTACTTC	CASSYPPGRGQTQYF
TRBV18	TRBJ2-2	many	.	TGTGCCAGCTCAACCGGGACGAACACCGGGGAGCTGTTTTTT	CASSTGTNTGELFF
TRBV5-8	TRBJ1-4	many	TRBD1	TGTGCCAGCAGCCTCGGGACAGGGCACGAAAAACTGTTTTTT	CASSLGTGHEKLFF
TRBV6-1	TRBJ2-7	few	TRBD1	TGTGCCAGCAGCCCAACCGGGACAGGGCTGCACGAGCAGTACTTC	CASSPTGTGLHEQYF
TRBV10-3	TRBJ2-7	many	TRBD2	TGTGCCATCAGTGAGGGGACTAGCGGGCTCTACGAGCAGTACTTC	CAISEGTSGLYEQYF
TRBV20-1	TRBJ2-3	many	TRBD2	TGCAGTGCTATAGCGGGAGGTTCCACAGATACGCAGTATTTT	CSAIAGGSTDTQYF
TRBV28	TRBJ2-1	many	.	TGTGCCAGCAGTTTTGGGGGGGCCGTGAGCTCCTACAATGAGCAGTTCTTC	CASSFGGAVSSYNEQFF
TRBV5-1	TRBJ2-3	many	.	TGCGCCAGCAGCTTGGACGGGGCCAGGGGTACAGATACGCAGTATTTT	CASSLDGARGTDTQYF
TRBV6-2/TRBV6-3	TRBJ2-7	many	.	TGTGCCACAAACGGCAATAACTACGAGCAGTACTTC	CATNGNNYEQYF
TRBV28	TRBJ2-3	many	TRBD2	TGTGCCAGCAGTCTCATCCTAGCGGGAGGGCCAGGGGCAGATACGCAGTATTTT	CASSLILAGGPGADTQYF